These 13 T cell receptor beta chains were all obtained from the same sample, sequenced in a study of T cell responses to AZD1222 COVID-19 vaccine. Data came from immunoSEQ multiplex PCR; TCRdb stores just in-frame clones and leaves some out. The repertoire consists of 200,000 to 250,000 clones, with about 94% occurring once and the leading ten covering around 1.8%. The specimen comprised peripheral blood, sampled 28 days after the second dose of the MenACWY control vaccine. The origin of the receptors is an adult who received the MenACWY meningococcal vaccine as a control.

The J gene is TRBJ1-2, the V gene TRBV19; no definite D call. Per germline, CDR1 LNHDA and CDR2 SQIVND (reference sequence). The CDR3 is made up of 16 amino acids. V gave up 1 base and J gave up 4 bases, with 16 bases separating them. CDR3 loop: CASSIGTDGYPYGYTF. The CDR3 DNA follows: TGTGCCAGTAGTATAGGGACGGACGGCTATCCCTATGGCTACACCTTC.

This chain links TRBV4-2 with TRBJ1-4; the match to TRBD1 covers 8 bases. The CDR3 has 15 residues. Germline CDR1 is LGHNA and CDR2 is YNFKEQ. J lost 4 bases, V lost 6 bases, and 7 bases had no gene match. CDR3 DNA sequence: TGTGCCAGCAGTACAGGGGGTCCTAATAATGAAAAACTGTTTTTT. As protein: CASSTGGPNNEKLFF.

The V call is TRBV6-1, the J call TRBJ2-7, with a possible D match to TRBD1 (7 bases). The CDR3 contains 15 residues. Germline V gene sequence: CDR1 MNHNS, CDR2 SASEGT. Trimming pared 3 bases from V and 4 bases from J, leaving 16 bases between. The CDR3: CASSEEEGAGYEQYF. Written as DNA, the CDR3 is TGTGCCAGCAGTGAGGAGGAGGGGGCAGGATACGAGCAGTACTTC.

DNA of the CDR3: TGTGCCAGCAGCCAGCCTAGCGGGGGGGCCCAAGAGACCCAGTACTTC. Protein sequence: CASSQPSGGAQETQYF. The rearrangement links TRBV3-1 (or the pseudogene TRBV3-2) to TRBJ2-5; 12 bases align to TRBD2. CDR3 size: 16 residues. CDR1 LGHDT and CDR2 YNNKEL come from the germline V gene (reference sequence). The V and J ends lost 3 bases and 1 base, in that order; junction bases with no gene match: 3.

This clone showed up just once. The chain carries TRBV27 and TRBJ2-2; 7 nucleotides match TRBD1. The CDR3 covers 13 residues. The germline V gene encodes CDR1 MNHEY and CDR2 SMNVEV (reference sequence). With V trimmed by 8 bases and J by 4 bases, 4 bases remained unmatched. The CDR3 region is CASRQGITGELFF. CDR3 bases: TGTGCCAGCCGACAGGGTATCACCGGGGAGCTGTTTTTT.

The chain employs TRBV19 and TRBJ1-4; D is ambiguous. V lost 6 bases and J 3 bases, leaving 17 bases between the germline ends. Germline loops: CDR1 LNHDA, CDR2 SQIVND (reference sequence). The CDR3 is made up of 16 amino acids. The CDR3 DNA is TGTGCCAGTAGACCGGTGACGGGTTCAGCTAATGAAAAACTGTTTTTT. Amino acid sequence: CASRPVTGSANEKLFF.

This clone was picked up one time. The chain uses TRBV28 and TRBJ2-2, with D possibly TRBD2 on 7 matching bases. Trimming pared 3 bases from V and 4 bases from J, leaving 12 bases between. From germline, CDR1 is MDHEN and CDR2 SYDVKM. This CDR3 is built from 15 residues. CDR3 in amino acids: CASSFFRGGTGELFF. CDR3 DNA: TGTGCCAGCAGTTTCTTTAGGGGGGGCACCGGGGAGCTGTTTTTT.

J is TRBJ1-2 and V is TRBV7-9; D unresolved. The CDR3 has 15 amino acids. V was clipped by 5 bases and J by 2 bases, with 15 bases between them. Germline CDR1 and CDR2: SEHNR and FQNEAQ (reference sequence). CDR3 nucleotides: TGTGCCAGCAGCACCGGGCTGACGGCGAACTATGGCTACACCTTC. Encoded protein: CASSTGLTANYGYTF.

This chain joins TRBV18 and TRBJ1-1; 8 nucleotides align to TRBD1. V lost 5 bases to trimming and J lost 5 bases; unmatched junction nucleotides: 7. The germline gives CDR1 KGHSH, CDR2 LQKENI. This CDR3 region has 14 residues. CDR3: CASSTAGGRTEAFF. In DNA, the CDR3 is TGTGCCAGCTCAACGGCAGGGGGCAGGACTGAAGCTTTCTTT.

The J gene is TRBJ1-2, the V gene TRBV30; 8 bases fit TRBD1. V lost 0 bases, J lost 4 bases, and 1 base stayed unmatched. Germline CDR1 GTSNPN, CDR2 SVGIG (reference sequence). The CDR3 runs to 13 residues. For the CDR3, the DNA is TGTGCCTGGAGTGTGGGACAGGTCTATGGCTACACCTTC. This sequence encodes CAWSVGQVYGYTF. The full variable domain, its missing parts supplied by reference TRBV30 and TRBJ1-2, is SQTIHQWPATLVQPVGSPLSLECTVEGTSNPNLYWYRQAAGRGLQLLFYSVGIGQISSEVPQNLSASRPQDRQFILSSKKLLLSDSGFYLCAWSVGQVYGYTFGSGTRLTVV.

The table lists this clone with a count of one. The CDR3 nucleotides read TGTGCCAGCAGTTACTCGGCGACATTTTCATTCTACGAGCAGTACTTC. Translation: CASSYSATFSFYEQYF. The chain carries TRBV6-5 and TRBJ2-7; D remains unclear. There are 16 residues in the CDR3. V lost 0 bases to trimming and J lost 3 bases, with 15 bases between them. Germline V gives CDR1 MNHEY, CDR2 SVGAGI.

The rearrangement uses TRBV5-4 and TRBJ2-7, with TRBD2 matching 11 bases. CDR1 and CDR2 from the germline V gene are SGHNT and YYREEE (reference sequence). The CDR3 is made up of 14 amino acids. J gave up 2 bases and V 7 bases, and 5 bases lay outside the gene matches. The CDR3 loop is CASGSGREPYEQYF. In DNA, the CDR3 is TGTGCCAGCGGTAGCGGGAGGGAACCCTACGAGCAGTACTTC.

This chain connects TRBV7-3 to TRBJ2-3; D not certain. V was cut by 5 bases and J by 3 bases, with 9 bases left in between. The CDR3 is made up of 13 amino acids. Germline V gene lookup returns CDR1 SGHTA and CDR2 FQGTGA. The CDR3 region is CASSRDLTDTQYF. In DNA form, the CDR3 reads TGTGCCAGCAGCCGTGACTTGACAGATACGCAGTATTTT.